This T cell receptor (beta chain) was sequenced for a study of cytomegalovirus exposure and HLA in healthy donors. Study-level findings and limits: A missense DCLRE1C variant was associated with V- and J-gene trimming of TCR beta chains in a later analysis, and an independent cohort replicated the association. Later work found that TCR association rates differed between HLA loci; DRB1 had the most and HLA-C the fewest.

The PCR contained 60 Vbeta and 13 Jbeta primers. TCRdb's copy holds only in-frame clones and misses some; the assay was immunoSEQ multiplex PCR. Among nearly 200,000 clones listed, roughly four fifths were seen once. The table lists this clone with a count of one. The antigen is undetermined. Sequenced input: PBMCs. This sequence was found in a woman aged 25-40 years in good health and CMV-seropositive.

The DNA of the CDR3 is TGCGCCAGCAGCCGGGCCGGGGGAGAGACCCAGTACTTC. It codes for CASSRAGGETQYF. The chain has TRBV5-1 and TRBJ2-5, with D perhaps TRBD2 (6 bases). CDR3 length equals 13 residues. The germline CDR1 and CDR2 sequences are SGHRS and YFSETQ. Trimming left V 4 bases short and J 4 bases short, with 11 bases between.